These 30 T cell receptor beta chains came from one sample sequenced in a study of T cell responses to AZD1222 COVID-19 vaccine. The protocol was immunoSEQ multiplex PCR, while the TCRdb copy is restricted to in-frame clones and leaves out a portion. The repertoire consists of around 95,000 clones, with roughly 91% occurring once and the leading ten covering 1.5% to 2%. Sequencing was performed on peripheral blood, taken on day 0 of AZD1222 vaccination. These receptors originate from an adult in good health.

This chain connects TRBV30 to TRBJ1-2; TRBD1 might be the D (6 bases). Trimming shortened V by 3 bases and J by 7 bases, and 12 bases separated the two germline ends. The CDR3 has 12 amino acids. CDR1 and CDR2 (germline): GTSNPN, SVGIG (reference sequence). The CDR3, as DNA: TGTGCCTGGAGCTACAGGGCCGGTGGCTACACCTTC. This encodes CAWSYRAGGYTF. Based on the CDR3 plus reference TRBV30 and TRBJ1-2, the full variable domain is SQTIHQWPATLVQPVGSPLSLECTVEGTSNPNLYWYRQAAGRGLQLLFYSVGIGQISSEVPQNLSASRPQDRQFILSSKKLLLSDSGFYLCAWSYRAGGYTFGSGTRLTVV.

The chain uses TRBV5-6 and TRBJ1-5; D unresolved. The length of the CDR3 is 14 residues. Germline V gives CDR1 SGHDT, CDR2 YYEEEE. The germline V and J ends were trimmed by 2 bases and 3 bases, with 9 bases remaining between them. This CDR3 reads CASSFGGYNQPQHF. Here the CDR3 DNA reads TGTGCCAGCAGCTTCGGCGGCTACAATCAGCCCCAGCATTTT.

DNA for the CDR3: TGTGCCAGCAGCTTTGGGACAGTGGAGATAGAGACCCAGTACTTC. The encoded protein is CASSFGTVEIETQYF. This chain uses TRBV7-2 with TRBJ2-5, with 7 nucleotides matching TRBD1. The CDR3 contains 15 residues. CDR1 is SGHTA, CDR2 FQGNSA, per germline. V shed 3 bases and J 4 bases; nucleotides not matched to a gene: 8. Based on the CDR3 plus reference TRBV7-2 and TRBJ2-5, the full variable domain is GAGVSQSPSNKVTEKGKDVELRCDPISGHTALYWYRQSLGQGLEFLIYFQGNSAPDKSGLPSDRFSAERTGGSVSTLTIQRTQQEDSAVYLCASSFGTVEIETQYFGPGTRLLVL.

The chain is built from TRBV19 and TRBJ2-3; 8 bases match TRBD1. V was pared by 10 bases and J by 2 bases, with 5 bases of the junction left unmatched. CDR1 is LNHDA, CDR2 SQIVND, per germline (reference sequence). The CDR3 sequence is 13 residues long. CDR3 bases: TGTGCCACCGTGGACAGGGCCACAGATACGCAGTATTTT. Amino acid sequence: CATVDRATDTQYF.

The V call is TRBV2, the J call TRBJ2-4; maybe TRBD1 (6 bases). CDR1 is SNHLY, CDR2 FYNNEI, per germline. The CDR3 spans 13 residues. V dropped 7 bases and J dropped 6 bases, with 13 bases sitting between them. CDR3 sequence reads: CASNGQPSNIQYF. In DNA form, the CDR3 reads TGTGCCAGCAACGGACAGCCGTCAAACATTCAGTACTTC.

As DNA, the CDR3 is TGTGCCAGCTCACCTGGGGTCGGACCCCTCCACTTT. Translation gives CASSPGVGPLHF. The gene calls are TRBV18 and TRBJ1-6; D uncertain. V lost 3 bases, J lost 12 bases, and 9 bases lay in between. This CDR3 region has 12 residues. CDR1 KGHSH and CDR2 LQKENI come from the germline V gene. The full variable domain, rest sourced from reference TRBV18 and TRBJ1-6, is NAGVMQNPRHLVRRRGQEARLRCSPMKGHSHVYWYRQLPEEGLKFMVYLQKENIIDESGMPKERFSAEFPKEGPSILRIQQVVRGDSAAYFCASSPGVGPLHFGNGTRLTVT.

The V and J genes are TRBV19 and TRBJ1-6, with 7 bases identical to TRBD1. The length of the CDR3 is 12 residues. Germline CDR1 LNHDA, CDR2 SQIVND (reference sequence). The trim removed 5 bases at V and 15 bases at J, leaving 7 bases unmatched. CDR3 bases: TGTGCCAGTAGTGTTCGACAGGGAGACCTCCACTTT. Its protein product is CASSVRQGDLHF.

This chain connects TRBV28 to TRBJ1-4; 9 nucleotides match TRBD1. This CDR3 comprises 15 residues. From germline, CDR1 is MDHEN and CDR2 SYDVKM. J lost 0 bases, V lost 6 bases, and 2 bases had no gene match. The CDR3 coding sequence is TGTGCCAGCAGCCGACAGGGGGCAACTAATGAAAAACTGTTTTTT. This sequence encodes CASSRQGATNEKLFF.

The rearrangement links TRBV19 to TRBJ2-1; 14 nucleotides line up with TRBD2. Germline V gene sequence: CDR1 LNHDA, CDR2 SQIVND (reference sequence). This CDR3 region has 18 residues. Germline trimming cut 4 bases from V and 5 bases from J; bases unmatched to any gene: 10. The CDR3 DNA reads as TGTGCCAGTAGTACCAGACCGGGACTAGCGGGAGCCCACAATGAGCAGTTCTTC. It is translated as CASSTRPGLAGAHNEQFF.

This sequence joins TRBV7-2 and TRBJ1-3; D call uncertain. Germline V gene data show CDR1 as SGHTA and CDR2 as FQGNSA. With 5 bases removed from V and 1 base from J, the gap between germline ends came to 3 bases. The CDR3 has 12 amino acids. The CDR3 DNA is TGTGCCAGCAGCCAGTCTGGAAACACCATATATTTT. It codes for CASSQSGNTIYF.

This clone was observed a handful of times. The CDR3 spells CASSSLAGETDTQYF. The CDR3 region has the DNA TGTGCCAGCAGTTCCCTAGCGGGGGAAACAGATACGCAGTATTTT. V gene TRBV28 combines with J gene TRBJ2-3; 10 positions match TRBD2. Per the germline V gene, CDR1 is MDHEN and CDR2 is SYDVKM. The length of the CDR3 is 15 residues. Losses at the gene ends were 4 bases for V and 3 bases for J; bases not matched to a gene: 4.

This clone was counted only a few times. The genes are TRBV19 and TRBJ2-5; D uncertain. Germline CDR1 and CDR2: LNHDA and SQIVND (reference sequence). Trimming took 1 base from V and 1 from J, leaving 4 bases between them. This CDR3 comprises 13 residues. CDR3 in amino acids: CASSIGAQETQYF. CDR3 nucleotides: TGTGCCAGTAGTATAGGAGCCCAAGAGACCCAGTACTTC.

This clone has only a few counts. This same CDR3 is encoded by further DNA sequences in the sample. This sequence joins TRBV29-1 and TRBJ1-1; 7 bases agree with TRBD1. Germline CDR1 and CDR2: SQVTM and ANQGSEA. The J segment lost 0 bases and the V segment lost 6 bases, leaving 10 bases of the junction unmatched. CDR3 length equals 15 residues. The DNA of the CDR3 is TGCAGCGTCGCACAGGGGTGGGGGATGAACACTGAAGCTTTCTTT. Encoded protein: CSVAQGWGMNTEAFF.

The J gene is TRBJ2-7, the V gene TRBV19, with 8 bases fitting TRBD1. CDR1 and CDR2 (germline): LNHDA, SQIVND (reference sequence). Germline trimming cut 3 bases from V and 6 bases from J; bases unmatched to any gene: 7. This CDR3 comprises 14 residues. The DNA for the CDR3 is TGTGCCAGTAGTATCTTAGGACAGGGTCGCGAGCAGTACTTC. Translating gives CASSILGQGREQYF. Using reference TRBV19 and TRBJ2-7 for the parts outside the CDR3, the full variable domain is DGGITQSPKYLFRKEGQNVTLSCEQNLNHDAMYWYRQDPGQGLRLIYYSQIVNDFQKGDIAEGYSVSREKKESFPLTVTSAQKNPTAFYLCASSILGQGREQYFGPGTRLTVT.

The chain carries TRBV7-2 and TRBJ2-7, with 9 bases that match TRBD1. The ends lost 3 bases at V and 2 bases at J; junction bases unmatched: 5. This CDR3 contains 15 residues. Germline lookup yields CDR1 SGHTA and CDR2 FQGNSA. Here the CDR3 reads CASSLVRTGAYEQYF. DNA for the CDR3: TGTGCCAGCAGCTTGGTGAGGACAGGGGCCTACGAGCAGTACTTC.

This chain links TRBV11-2 with TRBJ2-2; a possible D gene is TRBD1 (6 bases). Trimming removed 2 bases at V and 8 bases at J, with 18 bases between. The CDR3 runs to 16 residues. Germline CDR1 SGHAT, CDR2 FQNNGV. In DNA form, the CDR3 reads TGTGCCAGCAGCTTACCAACAGGGAGCCTAAGAGGGGAGCTGTTTTTT. This gives the protein CASSLPTGSLRGELFF. The full variable domain, completed using reference TRBV11-2 and TRBJ2-2, is EAGVAQSPRYKIIEKRQSVAFWCNPISGHATLYWYQQILGQGPKLLIQFQNNGVVDDSQLPKDRFSAERLKGVDSTLKIQPAKLEDSAVYLCASSLPTGSLRGELFFGEGSRLTVL.

V usage is TRBV5-1 and J usage is TRBJ2-7; possible D gene TRBD1, 6 bases. Germline values: CDR1 SGHRS, CDR2 YFSETQ. This CDR3 is built from 13 residues. V gave up 5 bases and J gave up 1 base, with 10 bases separating them. The CDR3 region is CASSWDKSYEQYF. The CDR3 coding sequence is TGCGCCAGCAGTTGGGACAAATCCTACGAGCAGTACTTC.

The chain links TRBV5-1 to TRBJ1-1; D is unclear. Germline V CDR1 and CDR2: SGHRS, YFSETQ. This CDR3 contains 18 residues. V gave up 0 bases and J gave up 2 bases, with 20 bases separating them. This CDR3 reads CASSLGARTGTGNTEAFF. CDR3 DNA sequence: TGCGCCAGCAGCTTGGGGGCACGGACGGGAACGGGTAACACTGAAGCTTTCTTT.

J is TRBJ1-5 and V is TRBV2; 7 nucleotides line up with TRBD1. V shed 5 bases and J 0 bases; nucleotides not matched to a gene: 7. CDR3 length: 16 residues. Germline V gene sequence: CDR1 SNHLY, CDR2 FYNNEI. CDR3 residues: CASSPLGTVSNQPQHF. The CDR3 DNA reads as TGTGCCAGCAGTCCCCTCGGGACAGTTAGCAATCAGCCCCAGCATTTT.

The rearrangement joins TRBV7-9 to TRBJ1-3; tentatively, D is TRBD1 (6 bases). The CDR3 contains 17 residues. Germline lookup yields CDR1 SEHNR and CDR2 FQNEAQ (reference sequence). V was pared by 6 bases and J by 1 base, with 19 bases between. This CDR3 reads CASSPPGADRSGNTIYF. CDR3 nucleotides: TGTGCCAGCAGTCCCCCGGGGGCCGATAGGTCTGGAAACACCATATATTTT.

Here the CDR3 DNA reads TGTGCCAGCAGTTCCCTCTACAGGAGGAAAGCCAAAAACATTCAGTACTTC. This sequence encodes CASSSLYRRKAKNIQYF. The J gene is TRBJ2-4, the V gene TRBV27; either TRBD1 or TRBD2 may fit D (5 bases each). CDR3 length: 17 residues. Trimming took 4 bases from V and 0 from J, leaving 16 bases between them. The germline V gene encodes CDR1 MNHEY and CDR2 SMNVEV (reference sequence).

V gene TRBV28 combines with J gene TRBJ2-7; D is uncertain. Germline V CDR1 and CDR2: MDHEN, SYDVKM. This CDR3 region has 13 residues. V was shortened by 6 bases and J by 0 bases, with 9 bases between the two germline ends. The CDR3 DNA reads TGTGCCAGCAGCCGGGCCCTCTCCTACGAGCAGTACTTC. This gives the protein CASSRALSYEQYF.

The chain is built from TRBV10-2 and TRBJ2-7, with D hard to call. V was pared by 3 bases and J by 0 bases, with 12 bases between. Germline CDR1 WSHSY, CDR2 SAAADI. This CDR3 has 15 residues. The CDR3 loop is CASSDGPSGSYEQYF. The DNA for the CDR3 is TGCGCCAGCAGTGACGGCCCGTCGGGCTCCTACGAGCAGTACTTC.

The V and J genes are TRBV7-2 and TRBJ1-6; D not certain. Trimming removed 2 bases from V and 8 bases from J, with 10 bases in between. The CDR3 sequence is 14 residues long. In germline, CDR1 is SGHTA, CDR2 FQGNSA. This CDR3 is CASSLLGFDSPLHF. The CDR3, as DNA: TGTGCCAGCAGCTTACTAGGGTTTGATTCACCCCTCCACTTT.

This sequence joins TRBV28 and TRBJ1-6; D is uncertain. Trimming removed 5 bases at V and 8 bases at J, with 13 bases between. The CDR3 runs 14 residues. Germline V gene data show CDR1 as MDHEN and CDR2 as SYDVKM. In DNA, the CDR3 is TGTGCCAGCAGTCCCAAGAAGGATGATTCACCCCTCCACTTT. It codes for CASSPKKDDSPLHF. The variable domain in full, completed from reference TRBV28 and TRBJ1-6, reads DVKVTQSSRYLVKRTGEKVFLECVQDMDHENMFWYRQDPGLGLRLIYFSYDVKMKEKGDIPEGYSVSREKKERFSLILESASTNQTSMYLCASSPKKDDSPLHFGNGTRLTVT.

The genes are TRBV24-1 and TRBJ2-2; TRBD1 aligns across 9 bases. There are 14 residues in the CDR3. Per the germline V gene, CDR1 is KGHDR and CDR2 is SFDVKD. Trimming cost V 5 bases and J 3 bases; bases outside gene matches: 0. In DNA, the CDR3 is TGTGCCACCAGTGGGGACAGGGACACCGGGGAGCTGTTTTTT. It encodes CATSGDRDTGELFF.

The rearrangement uses TRBV28 and TRBJ2-7; 7 positions agree with TRBD2. V dropped 5 bases and J dropped 4; count of bases not matched to a gene: 8. From germline, CDR1 is MDHEN and CDR2 SYDVKM. This CDR3 is 14 amino acids long. The CDR3 is CASSNPGEGYEQYF. CDR3 nucleotides: TGTGCCAGCAGTAACCCCGGGGAGGGGTACGAGCAGTACTTC.

V usage is TRBV11-2 and J usage is TRBJ1-5; TRBD1 matches 7 bases. The V gene's germline CDR1 is SGHAT and CDR2 FQNNGV. V trimming: 5 bases; J trimming: 0 bases; junction bases outside the gene matches: 13. The CDR3 spans 18 residues. The CDR3 bases are TGTGCCAGCAGCGGAGGGACCGGGACAGAGAATAGCAATCAGCCCCAGCATTTT. Its translation: CASSGGTGTENSNQPQHF.

This clone was found once. The CDR3 sequence is CASSLGRVNYGYTF. The CDR3 DNA reads as TGTGCCAGCAGCTTGGGCAGGGTAAACTATGGCTACACCTTC. This chain uses TRBV11-2 with TRBJ1-2, with D perhaps matching TRBD1 (5 bases). Trimming took off 3 bases at V and 2 bases at J, with 10 bases between the two ends. Per the germline V gene, CDR1 is SGHAT and CDR2 is FQNNGV. CDR3 length equals 14 residues.

CDR3 coding DNA: TGTGCCAGCAGCTTTAAGCGGGAGAGGGTCACCGGGGAGCTGTTTTTT. Amino acids: CASSFKRERVTGELFF. The J gene is TRBJ2-2, the V gene TRBV5-4; 8 nucleotides align to TRBD2. V trimming: 2 bases; J trimming: 4 bases; junction bases outside the gene matches: 7. The CDR3 has 16 residues. In germline, CDR1 is SGHNT, CDR2 YYREEE (reference sequence).